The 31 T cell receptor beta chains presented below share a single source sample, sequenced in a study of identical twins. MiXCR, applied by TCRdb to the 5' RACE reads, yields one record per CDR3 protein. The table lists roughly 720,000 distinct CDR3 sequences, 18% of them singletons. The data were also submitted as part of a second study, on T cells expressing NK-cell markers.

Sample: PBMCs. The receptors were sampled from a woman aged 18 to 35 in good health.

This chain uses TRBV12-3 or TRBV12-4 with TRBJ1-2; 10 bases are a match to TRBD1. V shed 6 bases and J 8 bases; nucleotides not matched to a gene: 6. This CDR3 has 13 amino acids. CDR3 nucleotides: TGTGCCAGCAGCGCGACAGGGGGCGGGGGCTACACCTTC. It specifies CASSATGGGGYTF.

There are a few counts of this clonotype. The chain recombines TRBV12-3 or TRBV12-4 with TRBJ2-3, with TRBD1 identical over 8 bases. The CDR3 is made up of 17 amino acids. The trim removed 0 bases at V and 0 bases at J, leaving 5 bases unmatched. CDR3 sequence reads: CASSLARTGTSTDTQYF. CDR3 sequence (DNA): TGTGCCAGCAGTTTAGCCAGGACAGGGACTAGCACAGATACGCAGTATTTT.

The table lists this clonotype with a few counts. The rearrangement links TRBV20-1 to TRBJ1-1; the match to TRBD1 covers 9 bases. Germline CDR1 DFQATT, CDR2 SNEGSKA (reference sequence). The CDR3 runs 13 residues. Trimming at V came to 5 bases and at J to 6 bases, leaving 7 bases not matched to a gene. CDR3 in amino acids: CSARYRGHAEAFF. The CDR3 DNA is TGCAGTGCTCGGTACAGGGGGCACGCTGAAGCTTTCTTT.

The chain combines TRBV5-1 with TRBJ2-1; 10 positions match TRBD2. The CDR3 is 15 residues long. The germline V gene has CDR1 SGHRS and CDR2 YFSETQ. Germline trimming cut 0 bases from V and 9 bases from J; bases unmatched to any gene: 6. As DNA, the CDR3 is TGCGCCAGCAGCTTGGTAGCGGGGGGACCCCCTGAGCAGTTCTTC. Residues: CASSLVAGGPPEQFF.

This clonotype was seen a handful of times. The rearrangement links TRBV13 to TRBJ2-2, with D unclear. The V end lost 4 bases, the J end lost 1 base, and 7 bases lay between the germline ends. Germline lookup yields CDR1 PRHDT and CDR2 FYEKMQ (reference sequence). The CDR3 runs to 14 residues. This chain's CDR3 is CASSSRRNTGELFF. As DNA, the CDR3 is TGTGCCAGCAGCTCCAGGCGGAACACCGGGGAGCTGTTTTTT.

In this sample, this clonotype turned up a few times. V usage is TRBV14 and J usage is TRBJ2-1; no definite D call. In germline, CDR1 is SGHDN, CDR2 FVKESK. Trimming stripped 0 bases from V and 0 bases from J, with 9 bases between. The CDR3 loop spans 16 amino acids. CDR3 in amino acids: CASSQEEPTSYNEQFF. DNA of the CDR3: TGTGCCAGCAGCCAAGAAGAGCCAACCTCCTACAATGAGCAGTTCTTC.

CDR3 amino acids: CSARNPTSFNEQFF. In DNA, the CDR3 is TGCAGTGCTAGGAACCCGACTAGTTTTAATGAGCAGTTCTTC. The chain carries TRBV20-1 and TRBJ2-1, with D possibly being TRBD2 (6 bases). Between the trimmed V and J ends, which lost 3 bases and 7 bases, there was a span of 16 bases. This CDR3 has 14 residues. Germline CDR1 and CDR2: DFQATT and SNEGSKA (reference sequence).

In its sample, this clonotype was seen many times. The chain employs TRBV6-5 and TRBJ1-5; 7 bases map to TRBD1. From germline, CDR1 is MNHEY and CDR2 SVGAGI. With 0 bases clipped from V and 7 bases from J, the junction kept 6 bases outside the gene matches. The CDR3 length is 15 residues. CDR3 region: CASSYSTGLGQPQHF. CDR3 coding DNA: TGTGCCAGCAGTTACTCGACAGGGCTTGGGCAGCCCCAGCATTTT.

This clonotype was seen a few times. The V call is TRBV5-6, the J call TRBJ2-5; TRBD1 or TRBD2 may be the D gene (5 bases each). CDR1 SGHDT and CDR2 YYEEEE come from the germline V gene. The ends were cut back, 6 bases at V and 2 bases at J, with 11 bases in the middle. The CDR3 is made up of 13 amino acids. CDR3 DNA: TGTGCCAGCAAGGGACGGGCACAAGAGACCCAGTACTTC. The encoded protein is CASKGRAQETQYF.

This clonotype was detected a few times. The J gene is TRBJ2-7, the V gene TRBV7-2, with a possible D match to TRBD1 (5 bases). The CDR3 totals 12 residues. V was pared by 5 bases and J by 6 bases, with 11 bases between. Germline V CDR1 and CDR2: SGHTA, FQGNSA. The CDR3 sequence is CASSPLGAEQYF. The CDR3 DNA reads TGTGCCAGCAGCCCGTTAGGGGCCGAGCAGTACTTC.

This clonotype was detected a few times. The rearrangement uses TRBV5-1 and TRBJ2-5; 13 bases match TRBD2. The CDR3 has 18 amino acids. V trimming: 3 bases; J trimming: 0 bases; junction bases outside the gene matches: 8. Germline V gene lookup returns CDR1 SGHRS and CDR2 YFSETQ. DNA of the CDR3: TGCGCCAGCAGCTCAGGACTAGCGGGAGCCATGTACCAAGAGACCCAGTACTTC. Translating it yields CASSSGLAGAMYQETQYF.

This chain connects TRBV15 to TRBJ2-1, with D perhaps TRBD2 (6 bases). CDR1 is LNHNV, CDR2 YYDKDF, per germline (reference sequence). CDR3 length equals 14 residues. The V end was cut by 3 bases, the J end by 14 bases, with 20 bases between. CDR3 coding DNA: TGTGCCACCAGCAGGGGGGGAACCGGAGTGGGGGAGTTCTTC. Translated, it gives CATSRGGTGVGEFF.

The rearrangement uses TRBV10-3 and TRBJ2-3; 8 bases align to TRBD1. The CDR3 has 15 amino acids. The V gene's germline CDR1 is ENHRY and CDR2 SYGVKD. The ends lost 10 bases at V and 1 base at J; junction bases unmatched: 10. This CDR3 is CATTAPGQGTDTQYF. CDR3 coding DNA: TGTGCCACGACTGCTCCGGGACAGGGCACAGATACGCAGTATTTT.

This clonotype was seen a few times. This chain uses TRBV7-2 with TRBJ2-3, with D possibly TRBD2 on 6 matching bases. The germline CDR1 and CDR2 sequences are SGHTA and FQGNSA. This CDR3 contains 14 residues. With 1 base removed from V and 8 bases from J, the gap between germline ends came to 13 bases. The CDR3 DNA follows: TGTGCCAGCAGCTTAGTGGGGGTCGGGGGTACGCAGTATTTT. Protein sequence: CASSLVGVGGTQYF.

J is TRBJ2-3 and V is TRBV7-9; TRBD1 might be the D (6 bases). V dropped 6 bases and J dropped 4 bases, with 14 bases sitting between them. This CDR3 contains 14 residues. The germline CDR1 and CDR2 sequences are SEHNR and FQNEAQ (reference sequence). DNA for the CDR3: TGTGCCAGCAGGGGACCGACAGGACCAGATACGCAGTATTTT. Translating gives CASRGPTGPDTQYF.

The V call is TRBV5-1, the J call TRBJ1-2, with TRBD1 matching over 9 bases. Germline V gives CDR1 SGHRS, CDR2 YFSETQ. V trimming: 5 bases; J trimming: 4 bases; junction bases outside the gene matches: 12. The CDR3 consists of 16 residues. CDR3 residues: CASRTGQGVTLYGYTF. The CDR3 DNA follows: TGCGCCAGCAGAACGGGACAGGGTGTAACCCTCTATGGCTACACCTTC. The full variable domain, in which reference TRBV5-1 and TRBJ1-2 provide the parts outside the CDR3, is KAGVTQTPRYLIKTRGQQVTLSCSPISGHRSVSWYQQTPGQGLQFLFEYFSETQRNKGNFPGRFSGRQFSNSRSEMNVSTLELGDSALYLCASRTGQGVTLYGYTFGSGTRLTVV.

In DNA, the CDR3 is TGCAGCGGGGGACAATCCAGGGAGCTGTTTTTT. It codes for CSGGQSRELFF. J is TRBJ2-2 and V is TRBV29-1; a weak D match, TRBD1 (6 bases). Per the germline V gene, CDR1 is SQVTM and CDR2 is ANQGSEA. The CDR3 consists of 11 residues. V gave up 7 bases and J gave up 9 bases, with 12 bases separating them.

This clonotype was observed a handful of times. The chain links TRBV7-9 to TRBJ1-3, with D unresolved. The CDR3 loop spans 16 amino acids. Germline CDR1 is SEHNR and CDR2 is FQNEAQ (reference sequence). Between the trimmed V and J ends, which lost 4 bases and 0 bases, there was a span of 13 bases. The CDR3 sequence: CASSSRSSRSGNTIYF. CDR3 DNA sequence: TGTGCCAGCAGCTCCCGGTCCAGCCGCTCTGGAAACACCATATATTTT.

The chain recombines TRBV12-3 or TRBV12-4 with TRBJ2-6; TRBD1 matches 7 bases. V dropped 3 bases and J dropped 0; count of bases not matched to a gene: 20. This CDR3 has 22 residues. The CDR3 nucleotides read TGTGCCAGCAGTTTCCCGACAGGGTCTTTATTAGGATCCAACTCTGGGGCCAACGTCCTGACTTTC. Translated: CASSFPTGSLLGSNSGANVLTF.

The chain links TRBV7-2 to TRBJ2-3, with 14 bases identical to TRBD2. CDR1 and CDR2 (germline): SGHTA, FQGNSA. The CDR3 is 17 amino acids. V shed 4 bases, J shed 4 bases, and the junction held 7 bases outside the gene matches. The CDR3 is CASSSGGLAGGADTQYF. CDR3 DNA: TGTGCCAGCAGCTCCGGCGGACTAGCGGGGGGAGCAGATACGCAGTATTTT.

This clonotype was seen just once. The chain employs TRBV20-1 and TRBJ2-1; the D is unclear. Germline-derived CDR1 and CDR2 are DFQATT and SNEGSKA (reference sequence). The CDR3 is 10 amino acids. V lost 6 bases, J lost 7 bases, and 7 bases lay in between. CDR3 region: CSAKKNEQFF. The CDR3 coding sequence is TGCAGTGCAAAGAAGAATGAGCAGTTCTTC.

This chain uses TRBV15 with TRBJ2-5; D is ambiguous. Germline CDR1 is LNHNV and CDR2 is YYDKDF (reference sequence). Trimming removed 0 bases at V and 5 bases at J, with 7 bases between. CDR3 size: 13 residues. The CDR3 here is CATSRDRAETQYF. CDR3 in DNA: TGTGCCACCAGCAGAGATCGGGCGGAGACCCAGTACTTC. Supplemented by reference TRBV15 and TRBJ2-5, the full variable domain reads DAMVIQNPRYQVTQFGKPVTLSCSQTLNHNVMYWYQQKSSQAPKLLFHYYDKDFNNEADTPDNFQSRRPNTSFCFLDIRSPGLGDTAMYLCATSRDRAETQYFGPGTRLLVL.

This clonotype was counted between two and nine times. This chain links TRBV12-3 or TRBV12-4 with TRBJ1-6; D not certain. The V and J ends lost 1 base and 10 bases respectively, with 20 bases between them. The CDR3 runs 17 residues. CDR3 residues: CASSLVLQSAYLSPLHF. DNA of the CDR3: TGTGCCAGCAGTTTAGTTTTGCAGTCGGCCTATTTGTCACCCCTCCACTTT.

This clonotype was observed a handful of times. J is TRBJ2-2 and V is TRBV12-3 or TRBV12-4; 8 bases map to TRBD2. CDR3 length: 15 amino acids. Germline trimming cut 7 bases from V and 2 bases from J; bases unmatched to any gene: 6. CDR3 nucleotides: TGTGCCAGCAAAGTTAGCGGGGCCAACACCGGGGAGCTGTTTTTT. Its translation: CASKVSGANTGELFF.

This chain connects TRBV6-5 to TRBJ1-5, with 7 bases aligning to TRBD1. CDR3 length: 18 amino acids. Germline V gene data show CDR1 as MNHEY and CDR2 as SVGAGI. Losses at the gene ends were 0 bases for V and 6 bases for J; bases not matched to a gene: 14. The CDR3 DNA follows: TGTGCCAGCAGTTACTCGAGTTACTCCCAGGGGGAATTTCAGCCCCAGCATTTT. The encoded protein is CASSYSSYSQGEFQPQHF.

CDR3 protein: CSASNRGLTGELFF. CDR3 coding DNA: TGCAGCGCATCTAACAGGGGGCTCACCGGGGAGCTGTTTTTT. V usage is TRBV29-1 and J usage is TRBJ2-2; 9 positions match TRBD1. Trimming took 7 bases from V and 4 from J; bases not matched to a gene: 7. CDR1 is SQVTM, CDR2 ANQGSEA, per germline. The length of the CDR3 is 14 residues.

DNA of the CDR3: TGCAGCGTCTCAGGTACCAACACTGAAGCTTTCTTT. Residues: CSVSGTNTEAFF. V gene TRBV29-1 combines with J gene TRBJ1-1; D remains ambiguous. CDR1 is SQVTM, CDR2 ANQGSEA, per germline. The ends were cut back, 6 bases at V and 2 bases at J, with 10 bases in the middle. The CDR3 spans 12 residues. Filled out from reference TRBV29-1 and TRBJ1-1, the complete variable domain reads SAVISQKPSRDICQRGTSLTIQCQVDSQVTMMFWYRQQPGQSLTLIATANQGSEATYESGFVIDKFPISRPNLTFSTLTVSNMSPEDSSIYLCSVSGTNTEAFFGQGTRLTVV.

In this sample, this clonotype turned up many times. As DNA, the CDR3 is TGTGCCAGCAGTTTAGCGGGATACCATTCACCCCTCCACTTT. It yields the protein CASSLAGYHSPLHF. V gene TRBV12-3 or TRBV12-4 combines with J gene TRBJ1-6; D unresolved. This CDR3 comprises 14 residues. Trimming took 0 bases from V and 8 from J, leaving 8 bases between them.

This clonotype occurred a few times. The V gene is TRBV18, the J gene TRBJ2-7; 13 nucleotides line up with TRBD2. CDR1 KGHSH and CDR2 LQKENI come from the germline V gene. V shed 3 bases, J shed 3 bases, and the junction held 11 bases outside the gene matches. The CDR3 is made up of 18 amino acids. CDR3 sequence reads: CASSPATVLAGGIYEQYF. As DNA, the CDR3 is TGTGCCAGCTCACCCGCTACCGTACTAGCGGGAGGGATCTACGAGCAGTACTTC.

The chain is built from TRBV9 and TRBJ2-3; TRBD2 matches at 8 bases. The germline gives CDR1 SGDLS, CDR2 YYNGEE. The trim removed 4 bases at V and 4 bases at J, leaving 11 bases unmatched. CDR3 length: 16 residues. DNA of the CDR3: TGTGCCAGCAGCCCGAGAGGGGCTAGCGGGCCAGATACGCAGTATTTT. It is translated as CASSPRGASGPDTQYF.

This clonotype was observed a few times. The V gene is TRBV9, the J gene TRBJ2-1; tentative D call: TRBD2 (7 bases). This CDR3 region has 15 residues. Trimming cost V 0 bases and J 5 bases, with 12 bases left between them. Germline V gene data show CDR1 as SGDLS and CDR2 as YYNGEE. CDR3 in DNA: TGTGCCAGCAGCGTAGGGGGCGGGGGCCACAATGAGCAGTTCTTC. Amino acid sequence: CASSVGGGGHNEQFF. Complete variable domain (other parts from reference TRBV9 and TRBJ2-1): DSGVTQTPKHLITATGQRVTLRCSPRSGDLSVYWYQQSLDQGLQFLIQYYNGEERAKGNILERFSAQQFPDLHSELNLSSLELGDSALYFCASSVGGGGHNEQFFGPGTRLTVL.